This T cell receptor beta chain was identified in a study of cytomegalovirus exposure and HLA in healthy donors listed by TCRdb under 2017. Turning to the overall study: According to an earlier analysis of several hundred of the donors, some 170 million T cells yielded some 110 million unique TCR beta sequences and less than 300 Gb of sequence data. Among roughly 370 genotyped donors of the cohort, an average of about 240,000 unique TCR beta nucleotide sequences were sequenced per donor, roughly 18% of them non-productive. In addition to the first cohort of 666 subjects, a separate validation cohort of some 120 different subjects was used. An early release covering roughly 600 HLA-typed donors comprised about 300 gigabases of sequencing data and roughly 86 million unique TCR sequences. The number of donors typed differed by locus, with about 629-630 for A, B, C, DRB1 and DQB1, roughly 520 for DQA1, about 610 for DPA1, and about 450 for DPB1. To study patterns of TCR occurrence, a later analysis re-analyzed previously published TCR beta repertoires from more than 550 donors and added high-resolution HLA genotyping. Using immunosequencing, the study profiled T cell repertoires from 550 to 750 subjects and related those repertoires to cytomegalovirus serostatus. Rather than using new phenotypic data, the later analysis identified candidate immune exposures from TCR beta sequences and from how often those sequences occurred across donors. A later genetic analysis used genome-wide SNP genotypes for about 55% of the 666 donors, treating that subset as a discovery cohort. About five DR-DQ haplotypes were treated as single units for association and clustering because of strong linkage in the cohort. The study aimed to test whether signatures of past pathogen exposure could be identified by cataloging public T cell receptors. Both class I and class II loci were covered by HLA typing, at four-digit resolution. Every repertoire in the discovery cohort had been generated on one and the same sequencing platform. To decide whether each TCR beta V gene segment behaved as functional or pseudogenic, an earlier analysis of fewer than 750 of the donors relied on high-throughput TCR beta sequencing. Alongside the repertoire data, information on donor age, sex, ethnicity and CMV serostatus was compiled. The genetic ancestry cluster associated with self-reported Caucasian donors included roughly 84% of the 300 to 400 genotyped donors. The study combined high-throughput TCR immunosequencing, statistical association of individual TCRs with disease status, and machine learning to predict cytomegalovirus infection status.

Findings and caveats that apply to the study as a whole: V-gene and J-gene trimming of TCR beta chains was associated with a missense DCLRE1C variant in a later genetic analysis, and the association was replicated in an independent cohort. A further reported finding was that TCR beta sequences accurately predicted the HLA-A and HLA-B alleles for most subjects in the first cohort. Approximately 18 rarely observed V segments, including chromosome 9 orphons, were excluded from the earlier analysis of several hundred of the donors because counts were too low. Strong co-occurrence of HLA alleles, especially DR and DQ, made assigning TCR associations to individual alleles difficult. Compared with the 666-donor mean, donors in an Asian-associated ancestry cluster had fewer N-insertions in productive TCRs, according to a later genetic analysis. Correlated functional status among segregating V segments might be attributable to linkage disequilibrium, but an unknown experimental factor could not be ruled out. The study gave a list of about 160 TCR beta chains associated with cytomegalovirus. In this cohort, only TCR beta chains were sequenced, and detectable features were limited by the absence of alpha or paired-chain data. While some public TCRs were present in many individuals, most TCR sequences turned up only very rarely across donors. At a false discovery rate of 0.05, a later analysis linked 16,951 TCR beta sequences to specific HLA alleles. The sequencing pipeline was judged likely to have produced a cluster of highly shared sequence variants as a technical artifact. A later analysis reported that several top co-occurrence clusters appeared linked to parvovirus B19, influenza, CMV and Epstein-Barr virus. Compared with equally common non-associated chains, HLA-associated TCR beta chains in a later analysis were more clonally expanded and had lower generation probabilities. According to a later analysis, TCR association rates differed among HLA loci, with DRB1 alleles showing the most associated TCRs and HLA-C alleles showing the fewest. In a later analysis, most CMV-associated TCR beta chains were found to appear HLA-restricted, with HLA associations seemingly driven largely by CMV exposure. HLA typing was unavailable for some donors at each locus, so association tests used only the typed subset. Three of the identified cytomegalovirus-associated TCR beta chains were confirmed in vitro to be specific for cytomegalovirus antigens. The classifier was reported to diagnose cytomegalovirus status with high specificity and sensitivity in both the original cohort and the validation cohort. In an earlier analysis of approximately 590 of the donors, most TCR beta V segments appeared in productive rearrangements about 87% or about 30% of the time, broadly matching IMGT annotations. CMV serostatus was the only immune exposure information available for the cohort. The authors suggested that the approach could potentially be extended to other disease states and immunological phenotypes. Presence/absence analyses assumed roughly uniform sequencing depth across donors, an assumption that may not hold.

A note on this clone: This clone's antigen is unknown. Per-base quality was not reported, and no clone a single base away is much larger than it.

Libraries were built with the immunoSEQ multiplex PCR assay. For the multiplex PCR, a mixture combining 60 forward primers for TCR Vbeta segments and 13 reverse primers for TCR Jbeta segments was used. A multiplex PCR assay on genomic DNA amplified the CDR3 region of rearranged TCR beta genes. The Illumina HiSeq System was used to sequence the amplified TCR beta libraries as 87-base-pair reads. The study's own analysis went as follows. In a later analysis, 77 million or so unique TCR beta chains were counted across the roughly 700 repertoires, and roughly 11 million of these chains were shared by at least two donors. To remove PCR and sequencing errors, raw reads were error-corrected and collapsed into unique sequences using a nearest-neighbor algorithm that merged closely related sequences. CDR3 sequences were aligned to IMGT reference sequences to assign V, D and J gene segments. For a sequence to be retained, a match of at least six nucleotides to both a V gene segment and a J gene segment was required. A rearrangement was called productive if the CDR3 had no stop codons and remained in frame with V and J, and every other rearrangement was called non-productive. CDR3 was defined according to IMGT convention as the region running from the second conserved V-encoded cysteine to the conserved J-encoded phenylalanine. Sequences without an unambiguous match to a single V gene segment were excluded from the earlier analysis of 450 to 750 of the donors. An earlier analysis of several hundred of the donors called V segments functional above 56.7% productive rearrangements and segregating when the between-donor standard deviation exceeded 5%. To diagnose cytomegalovirus status from the catalog of TCR beta chain sequences, a statistical classification framework was built. In a later analysis, TCR nucleotide sequences were compared against IMGT/GENE-DB human TR gene sequences so that V and J genes could be assigned. The TCRdist pipeline was used in a later analysis to assign CDR3 sequences and most-parsimonious VDJ recombination scenarios. In a later analysis, each TCR beta chain was defined by its CDR3 amino acid sequence together with its V-gene family, and reads without a unique V-gene family were excluded. To address suspected cross-contamination and a sequencing artifact, a later analysis removed roughly 640 highly shared, low-generation-probability nucleotide sequences. In a later analysis, a clonal expansion index for each public chain was calculated from normalized within-repertoire ranks of inferred template counts. In a later analysis, generation probabilities were computed with a VDJ recombination model fitted to out-of-frame rearrangements, and the resulting probabilities were checked against IGoR. In a later analysis, TCR-TCR, TCR-HLA and TCR-CMV co-occurrence was scored with hypergeometric tests, and a repertoire-size bias correction was applied to TCR pairs. To estimate false discovery rates, a later analysis permuted the HLA or CMV assignments 20 times. In a later analysis, co-occurring TCRs were grouped with DBSCAN, and TCRdist sequence similarity was added when clustering was performed within HLA-allele-positive subsets. Repertoires with fewer than 30,000 or more than 120,000 public chains, plus five repertoires with anomalous nucleotide sharing, were excluded from co-occurrence clustering. Sourced from immuneACCESS, this table was stored by TCRdb with only in-frame sequences that have V and J called. A share of the clones is absent; for the studies checked, an unresolved V gene accounts for under half, and the remainder has no known explanation. The DNA gave D and trimming, while V, J and clone size come from that table. A total of around 63,000 clones appear in this sample, roughly 80% of them only once. Just under 3% of the sample belongs to the ten largest clones.

The cohort was made up of around 720 healthy bone marrow donors. At the time of sampling, every cohort member was nominally healthy, though immune exposures that went unrecorded were likely present. The donor tested CMV seronegative and was one of the 352 seronegative cohort members. Every donor gave a peripheral blood sample, and the peripheral blood mononuclear cells from that sample were used for TCR beta sequencing. The Qiagen DNeasy Blood Extraction Kit was used to extract genomic DNA from the blood cell samples. Sequenced sample: PBMCs. This clonotype was sampled from a woman under 40 in good health and CMV-seronegative.

The bases read TGTGCCAGCATGCGACAGGGTCTAGCCAAAAACATTCAGTACTTC. Its protein reads: CASMRQGLAKNIQYF. The V and J segments used are TRBV6-1 and TRBJ2-4; 7 central nucleotides agree with TRBD1. For this chain, trimming is 7 bases at the V end and 0 bases at the J end, and the number of junction bases without a gene match is 6. The germline V gene provides CDR1 MNHNS and CDR2 SASEGT. The CDR3, cysteine through phenylalanine, is 15 amino acids long. The entry retains the CDR3 DNA only, 45 bases that are in frame from base 1.